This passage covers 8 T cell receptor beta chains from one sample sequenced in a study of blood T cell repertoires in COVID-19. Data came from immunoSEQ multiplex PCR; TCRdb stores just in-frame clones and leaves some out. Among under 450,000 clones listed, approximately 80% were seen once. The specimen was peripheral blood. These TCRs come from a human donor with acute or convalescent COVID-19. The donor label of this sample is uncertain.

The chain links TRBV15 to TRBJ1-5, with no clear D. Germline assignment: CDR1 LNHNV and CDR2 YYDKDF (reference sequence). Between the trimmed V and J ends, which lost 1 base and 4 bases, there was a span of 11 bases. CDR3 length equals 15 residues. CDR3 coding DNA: TGTGCCACCAGCAGAGTTGGGTTCAGGAATCAGCCCCAGCATTTT. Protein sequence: CATSRVGFRNQPQHF. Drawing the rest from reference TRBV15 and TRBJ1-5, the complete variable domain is DAMVIQNPRYQVTQFGKPVTLSCSQTLNHNVMYWYQQKSSQAPKLLFHYYDKDFNNEADTPDNFQSRRPNTSFCFLDIRSPGLGDTAMYLCATSRVGFRNQPQHFGDGTRLSIL.

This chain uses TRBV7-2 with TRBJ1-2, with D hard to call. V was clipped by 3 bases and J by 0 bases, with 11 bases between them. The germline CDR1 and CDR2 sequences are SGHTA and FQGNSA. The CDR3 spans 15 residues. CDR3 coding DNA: TGTGCCAGCAGCTTGGGCGTATACTCTAACTATGGCTACACCTTC. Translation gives CASSLGVYSNYGYTF.

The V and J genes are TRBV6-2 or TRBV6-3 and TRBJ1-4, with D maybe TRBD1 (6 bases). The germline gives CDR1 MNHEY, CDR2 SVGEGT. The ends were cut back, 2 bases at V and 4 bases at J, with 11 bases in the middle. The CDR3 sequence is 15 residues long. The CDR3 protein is CASSYTGQINEKLFF. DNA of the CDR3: TGTGCCAGCAGTTACACCGGACAGATTAATGAAAAACTGTTTTTT.

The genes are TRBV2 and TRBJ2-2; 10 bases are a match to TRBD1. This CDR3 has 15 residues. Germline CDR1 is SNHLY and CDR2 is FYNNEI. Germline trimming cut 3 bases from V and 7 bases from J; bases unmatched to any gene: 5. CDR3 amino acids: CASSDTGQGIGELFF. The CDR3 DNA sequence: TGTGCCAGCAGTGACACGGGACAGGGGATCGGGGAGCTGTTTTTT.

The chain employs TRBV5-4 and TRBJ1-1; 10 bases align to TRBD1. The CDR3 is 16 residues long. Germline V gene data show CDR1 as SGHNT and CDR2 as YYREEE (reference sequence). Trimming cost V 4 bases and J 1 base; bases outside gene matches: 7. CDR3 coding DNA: TGTGCCAGCAGCGTTGGGACAGGGGCTTCGAACACTGAAGCTTTCTTT. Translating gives CASSVGTGASNTEAFF.

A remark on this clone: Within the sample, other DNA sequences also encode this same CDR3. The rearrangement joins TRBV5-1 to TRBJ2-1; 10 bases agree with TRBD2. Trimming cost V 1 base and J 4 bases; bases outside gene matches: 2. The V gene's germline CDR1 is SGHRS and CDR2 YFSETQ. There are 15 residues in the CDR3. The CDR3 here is CASSLRTSGYNEQFF. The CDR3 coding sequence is TGCGCCAGCAGCTTGAGGACTAGCGGTTACAATGAGCAGTTCTTC. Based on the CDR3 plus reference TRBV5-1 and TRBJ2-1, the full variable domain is KAGVTQTPRYLIKTRGQQVTLSCSPISGHRSVSWYQQTPGQGLQFLFEYFSETQRNKGNFPGRFSGRQFSNSRSEMNVSTLELGDSALYLCASSLRTSGYNEQFFGPGTRLTVL.

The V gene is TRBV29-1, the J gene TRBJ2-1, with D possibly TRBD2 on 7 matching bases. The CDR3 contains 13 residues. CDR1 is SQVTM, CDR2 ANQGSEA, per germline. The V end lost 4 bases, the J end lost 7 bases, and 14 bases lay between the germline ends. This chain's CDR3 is CSVGGGLINEQFF. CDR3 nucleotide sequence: TGCAGCGTTGGGGGGGGGCTAATAAATGAGCAGTTCTTC.

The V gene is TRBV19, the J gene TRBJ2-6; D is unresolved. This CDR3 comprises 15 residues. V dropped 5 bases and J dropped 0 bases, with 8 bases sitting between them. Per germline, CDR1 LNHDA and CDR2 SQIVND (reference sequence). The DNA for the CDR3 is TGTGCCAGTAGTGATCGGTCCTCTGGGGCCAACGTCCTGACTTTC. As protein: CASSDRSSGANVLTF.